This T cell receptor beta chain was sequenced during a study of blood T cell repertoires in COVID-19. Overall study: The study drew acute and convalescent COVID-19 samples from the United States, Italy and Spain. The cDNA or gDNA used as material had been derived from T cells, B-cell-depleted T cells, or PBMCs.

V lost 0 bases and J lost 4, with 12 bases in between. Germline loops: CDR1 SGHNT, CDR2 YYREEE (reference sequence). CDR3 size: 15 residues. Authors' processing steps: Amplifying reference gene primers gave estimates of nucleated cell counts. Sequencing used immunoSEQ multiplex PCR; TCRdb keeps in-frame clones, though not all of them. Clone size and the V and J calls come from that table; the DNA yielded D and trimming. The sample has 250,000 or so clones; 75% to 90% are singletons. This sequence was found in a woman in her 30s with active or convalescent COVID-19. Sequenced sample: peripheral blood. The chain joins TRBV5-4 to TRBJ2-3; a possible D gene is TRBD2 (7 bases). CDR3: CASSLGGGGADTQYF. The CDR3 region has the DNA TGTGCCAGCAGCTTGGGCGGGGGCGGCGCAGATACGCAGTATTTT.